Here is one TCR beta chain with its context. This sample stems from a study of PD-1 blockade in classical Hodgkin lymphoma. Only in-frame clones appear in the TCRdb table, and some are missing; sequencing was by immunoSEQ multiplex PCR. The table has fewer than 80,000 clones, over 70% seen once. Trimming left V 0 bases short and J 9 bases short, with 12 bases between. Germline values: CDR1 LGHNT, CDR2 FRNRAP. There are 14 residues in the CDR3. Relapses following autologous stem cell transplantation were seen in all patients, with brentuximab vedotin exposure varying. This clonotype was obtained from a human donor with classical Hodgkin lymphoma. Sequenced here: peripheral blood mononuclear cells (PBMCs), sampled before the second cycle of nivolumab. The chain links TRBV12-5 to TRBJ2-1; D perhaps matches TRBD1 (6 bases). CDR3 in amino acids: CASGLVAGVSEQFF. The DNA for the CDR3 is TGTGCTAGTGGTTTGGTAGCAGGGGTGAGTGAGCAGTTCTTC.